This T cell receptor beta chain was identified during a study of cytomegalovirus exposure and HLA in healthy donors. The CDR3 loop spans 16 amino acids. The V and J ends lost 5 bases and 7 bases respectively, with 21 bases between them. Germline values: CDR1 SEHNR, CDR2 FQNEAQ (reference sequence). Regarding this clone: The antigen remains unidentified.

General study findings and limits: Later analysis indicated greater clonal expansion among HLA-associated TCR beta chains than among equally common other chains. Donors were assumed by presence/absence analyses to have roughly uniform sequencing depth. About 87% or about 30% of the time was how often most TCR beta V segments were productive, according to an earlier analysis. In a later analysis, HLA-C alleles had the fewest associated TCRs, DRB1 alleles the most.

The PCR contained 60 Vbeta and 13 Jbeta primers. Here immunoSEQ multiplex PCR was the method, and the copy in TCRdb shows in-frame clones only, minus some. The repertoire holds 210,000 or so clones, with 80% to 85% as singletons. The material sequenced was PBMCs. This receptor was obtained from a boy aged 2 to 10 in good health and CMV-seronegative. The rearrangement uses TRBV7-9 and TRBJ2-1; D unresolved. The DNA of the CDR3 is TGTGCCAGCAGCCATCCGCAGGCCAGGCCAGTGAATGAGCAGTTCTTC. It encodes CASSHPQARPVNEQFF.